The next 28 T cell receptor beta chains were all read from a single sample in a study of blood T cell repertoires in COVID-19. TCRdb's copy holds only in-frame clones and misses some; the assay was immunoSEQ multiplex PCR. Found here are roughly 160,000 clones, approximately 79% of them singletons; the top ten hold about 3%. Input material: peripheral blood. These receptor sequences come from a woman of 80 years or more with acute or convalescent COVID-19.

There are a few counts of this clone. CDR3 sequence: CASSVAGETDTQYF. The CDR3 DNA is TGTGCCAGCAGCGTAGCGGGAGAGACAGATACGCAGTATTTT. The V gene is TRBV6-5, the J gene TRBJ2-3; 9 bases are shared with TRBD2. Trimming cost V 6 bases and J 3 bases; bases outside gene matches: 4. Germline CDR1 MNHEY, CDR2 SVGAGI. CDR3 length: 14 amino acids.

This chain joins TRBV2 and TRBJ2-2; 14 bases align to TRBD2. Germline loops: CDR1 SNHLY, CDR2 FYNNEI. J gave up 0 bases and V 6 bases, and 6 bases lay outside the gene matches. The CDR3 is made up of 18 amino acids. Here the CDR3 DNA reads TGTGCCAGCAGGGTCCGACTAGCGGGAGGGGCGAACACCGGGGAGCTGTTTTTT. It encodes CASRVRLAGGANTGELFF.

The rearrangement uses TRBV12-3 or TRBV12-4 and TRBJ2-1; D is ambiguous. V lost 6 bases to trimming and J lost 4 bases, with 10 bases between them. The length of the CDR3 is 13 residues. The CDR3 here is CASSHTIYNEQFF. The DNA for the CDR3 is TGTGCCAGCAGCCATACTATTTACAATGAGCAGTTCTTC.

The chain carries TRBV12-3 or TRBV12-4 and TRBJ2-7; perhaps TRBD2 as D (6 bases). The CDR3 extends over 12 amino acids. V shed 6 bases and J shed 6 bases, with 12 bases lying between them. The CDR3 reads CASRRAGGEQYF. DNA for the CDR3: TGTGCCAGCAGGCGAGCCGGGGGCGAGCAGTACTTC.

The chain is built from TRBV3-1 (or the pseudogene TRBV3-2) and TRBJ2-1; the match to TRBD2 covers 7 bases. After removal of 2 bases from V and 6 bases from J, the junction contained 7 bases not matched to a gene. CDR3 length: 15 amino acids. From germline, CDR1 is LGHDT and CDR2 YNNKEL (reference sequence). As DNA, the CDR3 is TGTGCCAGCAGCCAACAAAAAGCGGGAAGCAATGAGCAGTTCTTC. This gives the protein CASSQQKAGSNEQFF.

V and J are TRBV4-2 and TRBJ2-5; D remains unclear. Germline values: CDR1 LGHNA, CDR2 YNFKEQ. The CDR3 sequence is 13 residues long. Trimming pared 1 base from V and 5 bases from J, leaving 8 bases between. The CDR3 nucleotides read TGTGCCAGCAGCCAAGGGTACAAGGAGACCCAGTACTTC. Translated, it gives CASSQGYKETQYF.

V gene TRBV7-6 combines with J gene TRBJ2-1; D unresolved. Trimming removed 1 base from V and 3 bases from J, with 7 bases in between. Germline values: CDR1 SGHVS, CDR2 FNYEAQ. This CDR3 contains 14 residues. CDR3 in DNA: TGTGCCAGCAGCTTAGGTTCAGTCTACAATGAGCAGTTCTTC. This gives the protein CASSLGSVYNEQFF.

The genes are TRBV7-2 and TRBJ1-5; a possible D gene is TRBD1 (5 bases). Trimming pared 4 bases from V and 0 bases from J, leaving 13 bases between. CDR3 size: 16 residues. CDR1 and CDR2 (germline): SGHTA, FQGNSA. The CDR3 DNA reads TGTGCCAGCAGCTCCGGACACTCCGATAGCAATCAGCCCCAGCATTTT. Translation gives CASSSGHSDSNQPQHF.

Only a few counts were recorded for this clone. The chain uses TRBV4-2 and TRBJ1-6; 7 bases map to TRBD1. There are 18 residues in the CDR3. Trimming removed 5 bases from V and 2 bases from J; junction bases left unmatched: 12. The germline gives CDR1 LGHNA, CDR2 YNFKEQ. The CDR3 nucleotides read TGTGCCAGCAGCGCAGAACCCCCAGGGGGAACCTATAATTCACCCCTCCACTTT. Residues: CASSAEPPGGTYNSPLHF.

The chain links TRBV5-4 to TRBJ2-7; a weak D match, TRBD1 (5 bases). CDR3 length: 15 amino acids. Trimming removed 7 bases from V and 7 bases from J, with 24 bases in between. Germline V gene data show CDR1 as SGHNT and CDR2 as YYREEE (reference sequence). In nucleotides, the CDR3 is TGTGCCAGCTTAACTTTAGGAGCCCCAAGGGGTGAGCAGTACTTC. Translated: CASLTLGAPRGEQYF.

V and J are TRBV6-2 or TRBV6-3 and TRBJ1-1, with D hard to call. V was trimmed by 4 bases and J by 1 base, leaving 10 bases between them. The CDR3 extends over 14 amino acids. The germline V gene encodes CDR1 MNHEY and CDR2 SVGEGT. The CDR3 loop is CASSSLTANTEAFF. In DNA form, the CDR3 reads TGTGCCAGCAGTTCTCTTACAGCGAACACTGAAGCTTTCTTT.

The chain is built from TRBV5-1 and TRBJ2-1; 7 bases are shared with TRBD2. Losses at the gene ends were 0 bases for V and 1 base for J; bases not matched to a gene: 4. The germline CDR1 and CDR2 sequences are SGHRS and YFSETQ. This CDR3 has 16 residues. The CDR3 protein is CASSLGSGGSYNEQFF. Written as DNA, the CDR3 is TGCGCCAGCAGCTTGGGGTCCGGGGGGTCCTACAATGAGCAGTTCTTC.

The chain's CDR3 is CASSPGTANSPLHF. DNA of the CDR3: TGTGCCAGCAGTCCAGGGACAGCCAATTCACCCCTCCACTTT. The rearrangement uses TRBV27 and TRBJ1-6; 7 bases are a match to TRBD1. The V segment lost 5 bases and the J segment 7 bases; nucleotides outside the gene matches: 5. In germline, CDR1 is MNHEY, CDR2 SMNVEV (reference sequence). This CDR3 spans 14 amino acids.

V and J are TRBV14 and TRBJ2-3; D gene unclear. Trimming removed 3 bases from V and 2 bases from J, with 12 bases in between. The CDR3 runs 15 residues. CDR1 SGHDN and CDR2 FVKESK come from the germline V gene. CDR3 DNA sequence: TGTGCCAGCAGCCAGCGCGGCGGCTACACAGATACGCAGTATTTT. It translates to CASSQRGGYTDTQYF.

The J gene is TRBJ1-5, the V gene TRBV2; 7 positions match TRBD1. The V gene's germline CDR1 is SNHLY and CDR2 FYNNEI. V lost 7 bases and J lost 6; bases outside the gene matches: 9. CDR3 length: 14 amino acids. CDR3 residues: CASTRPGGGQPQHF. In DNA, the CDR3 is TGTGCCAGCACCAGACCAGGGGGAGGTCAGCCCCAGCATTTT.

The rearrangement joins TRBV5-1 to TRBJ2-7, with TRBD2 as a possible D gene (7 bases). Trimming removed 3 bases at V and 5 bases at J, with 18 bases between. The CDR3 has 15 amino acids. Per germline, CDR1 SGHRS and CDR2 YFSETQ. The CDR3 DNA sequence: TGCGCCAGCAGCTCTTTTGGCGGGGGCCCGAACGAGCAGTACTTC. Translating gives CASSSFGGGPNEQYF.

V usage is TRBV25-1 and J usage is TRBJ2-2; a possible D gene is TRBD2 (6 bases). CDR1 is MGHDK and CDR2 is SYGVNS in the germline V gene. V gave up 6 bases and J gave up 4 bases, with 18 bases separating them. The CDR3 has 16 residues. Written as DNA, the CDR3 is TGTGCCAGCAGAGCCGGGAGCAATTTATTCACCGGGGAGCTGTTTTTT. Translation: CASRAGSNLFTGELFF. The variable domain in full, with the rest retrieved from reference TRBV25-1 and TRBJ2-2, is EADIYQTPRYLVIGTGKKITLECSQTMGHDKMYWYQQDPGMELHLIHYSYGVNSTEKGDLSSESTVSRIRTEHFPLTLESARPSHTSQYLCASRAGSNLFTGELFFGEGSRLTVL.

The sample holds a few counts of this clone. This chain uses TRBV11-2 with TRBJ1-4, with 7 bases aligning to TRBD1. V lost 5 bases to trimming and J lost 11 bases; unmatched junction nucleotides: 8. Germline values: CDR1 SGHAT, CDR2 FQNNGV. The CDR3 extends over 13 amino acids. This chain's CDR3 is CASSPTDRRKLFF. In DNA, the CDR3 is TGTGCCAGCAGCCCAACGGACAGGAGGAAACTGTTTTTT.

The chain couples TRBV4-1 to TRBJ1-5; no reliable D call. The length of the CDR3 is 16 residues. V was clipped by 0 bases and J by 2 bases, with 11 bases between them. CDR1 and CDR2 from the germline V gene are MGHRA and YSYEKL. CDR3: CASSQEGMAGNQPQHF. Written as DNA, the CDR3 is TGCGCCAGCAGCCAAGAAGGTATGGCGGGCAATCAGCCCCAGCATTTT.

This chain joins TRBV5-6 and TRBJ2-7; the match to TRBD2 covers 9 bases. J was trimmed by 2 bases and V by 4 bases; bases with no gene match: 7. CDR1 and CDR2 (germline): SGHDT, YYEEEE. The CDR3 covers 15 residues. In nucleotides, the CDR3 is TGTGCCAGCAGCCCCAGCGGGAGGCCCCCCTACGAGCAGTACTTC. Its translation is CASSPSGRPPYEQYF.

The V gene is TRBV5-1, the J gene TRBJ2-3; tentatively, D is TRBD1 (6 bases). V lost 4 bases, J lost 4 bases, and 10 bases lay in between. The CDR3 is 13 amino acids. Germline CDR1 is SGHRS and CDR2 is YFSETQ. CDR3 in amino acids: CASSPDSPDTQYF. The CDR3 region has the DNA TGCGCCAGCAGCCCGGACAGCCCAGATACGCAGTATTTT. Complete variable domain (other parts from reference TRBV5-1 and TRBJ2-3): KAGVTQTPRYLIKTRGQQVTLSCSPISGHRSVSWYQQTPGQGLQFLFEYFSETQRNKGNFPGRFSGRQFSNSRSEMNVSTLELGDSALYLCASSPDSPDTQYFGPGTRLTVL.

The chain couples TRBV3-1 (or the pseudogene TRBV3-2) to TRBJ2-2; 9 bases line up with TRBD1. Germline CDR1 and CDR2: LGHDT and YNNKEL (reference sequence). This CDR3 has 15 residues. The V and J ends lost 4 bases and 6 bases, in that order; junction bases with no gene match: 6. CDR3 sequence reads: CASSPRDRAPGELFF. The DNA of the CDR3 is TGTGCCAGCAGCCCCCGGGACAGGGCCCCCGGGGAGCTGTTTTTT.

V gene TRBV19 combines with J gene TRBJ2-2; 12 positions agree with TRBD2. Per the germline V gene, CDR1 is LNHDA and CDR2 is SQIVND (reference sequence). The CDR3 length is 15 residues. V trimming: 6 bases; J trimming: 3 bases; junction bases outside the gene matches: 2. The chain's CDR3 is CASSLAGGDTGELFF. CDR3 nucleotides: TGTGCCAGTAGCCTAGCGGGAGGGGACACCGGGGAGCTGTTTTTT.

The chain employs TRBV5-1 and TRBJ2-3, with D possibly being TRBD2 (6 bases). Trimming cost V 1 base and J 5 bases, with 11 bases left between them. This CDR3 comprises 14 residues. Germline values: CDR1 SGHRS, CDR2 YFSETQ. The DNA of the CDR3 is TGCGCCAGCAGCTTGTCGGGAGAGGGAGATACGCAGTATTTT. It translates to CASSLSGEGDTQYF.

V usage is TRBV3-1 (or the pseudogene TRBV3-2) and J usage is TRBJ1-4; no firm D call. V was trimmed by 5 bases and J by 8 bases, leaving 15 bases between them. CDR1 and CDR2 (germline): LGHDT, YNNKEL (reference sequence). The CDR3 has 14 residues. The CDR3 coding sequence is TGTGCCAGCAGCATCAGTCAATCGAACGAAAAACTGTTTTTT. Translated: CASSISQSNEKLFF.

The CDR3 sequence: CASSPGTHYNSPLHF. CDR3 nucleotide sequence: TGCGCCAGCAGCCCCGGGACACATTATAATTCACCCCTCCACTTT. This chain joins TRBV5-1 and TRBJ1-6, with a tentative D call TRBD1 (6 bases). This CDR3 region has 15 residues. Germline V lookup: CDR1 SGHRS, CDR2 YFSETQ. Deletions cut 4 bases from V and 4 bases from J, with 12 bases between.

A single count supports this clone. The chain has TRBV10-3 and TRBJ2-1, with D unclear. There are 15 residues in the CDR3. The germline CDR1 and CDR2 sequences are ENHRY and SYGVKD. Trimming removed 2 bases at V and 6 bases at J, with 14 bases between. The CDR3 DNA reads as TGTGCCATCAGTGAGCTGTCCTCCCGCGGCAATGAGCAGTTCTTC. Protein sequence: CAISELSSRGNEQFF.

The chain combines TRBV27 with TRBJ1-5, with 8 bases aligning to TRBD1. With V trimmed by 5 bases and J by 2 bases, 11 bases remained unmatched. This CDR3 comprises 17 residues. In germline, CDR1 is MNHEY, CDR2 SMNVEV (reference sequence). CDR3 loop: CASSLASDRVGNQPQHF. The CDR3 nucleotides read TGTGCCAGCAGTCTGGCATCGGACAGGGTCGGCAATCAGCCCCAGCATTTT.